This T cell receptor (beta chain) came from a study of blood T cells in healthy people across ages (dated by TCRdb to 2014 to 2015). For the study in its entirety: In model experiments, template switching captured about one uniquely barcoded TCR beta cDNA molecule for every two T cells. To track age-related changes in TCR beta repertoire diversity, the study relied on deep sequencing normalized with unique cDNA molecular identifiers. Four age groups were formed from the donors: young (average roughly 15 years), middle-aged (around 37), aged (roughly 56) and long-lived (82). To avoid experimental bias, donors of different ages were distributed randomly across sequencing lanes. The study analyzed two additional independent replicas of 1 million unique cDNA reads from the same blood draw for two donors, one aged 18 to 29 and one aged 80 or older. The full study reports these points: Observed TCR beta diversity correlated strongly with the percentage of naive T cells measured by flow cytometry. Bulk unsorted PBMC profiling prevented conclusive comparison of naive and antigen-experienced compartments. Estimates of total diversity from one million sequenced T cells were regarded as lower bounds and underestimates. As age increased, observed TCR beta diversity per million T cells dropped in a roughly linear way, and a significant reduction was already evident by age about 36. Compared with the aged group, more naive CD4+ T cells, fewer expanded clones and increased TCR diversity were shown by the long-lived group, suggesting age selection. Because donor CMV infection status was unknown, age-related changes in expanded clonotypes were potentially confounded.

The library was produced with 5' RACE. For sequencing, an Illumina HiSeq 2500 was employed. A second PCR of roughly 6 to 12 cycles was performed with a sample-barcoded 5' primer and a J-beta primer mix. A unique molecular identifier was introduced onto each TCR beta cDNA molecule by a template-switch 5' adaptor carrying 12 random nucleotides. Each sample yielded at least 2.5 million CDR3-containing paired-end reads. The Mint cDNA synthesis kit, primed by a TRBC-specific oligonucleotide, was used to synthesize first-strand cDNA from all RNA. All cDNA was treated with uracil-DNA glycosylase and then went through a first 18-cycle PCR with the universal primers M1SS and BC2_uni_R. In the paper's pipeline: Each sample was normalized by randomly selecting 1 million high-quality reads, each carrying a distinct molecular identifier. Instead of being binned into consensus sequences, reads with shared molecular identifiers were discarded. MiTCR, with a Q25 quality threshold and the strictest error-elimination algorithm, was used for CDR3 identification, clonotype clustering and error correction. A nonparametric unseen species model with Euler transformation was used to estimate a lower bound on total TCR beta diversity. TCRdb cleaned the public reads at Q25 with fastp, built clones with MiXCR and kept in-frame beta chains. Identical CDR3 proteins give one entry, which carries the most common genes and DNA. These V and J calls rely on TCRdb rather than the paper's analysis. This sample is represented by hundreds of thousands of distinct CDR3 sequences; roughly 32% of them were singletons. The ten most abundant clones make up about 16% of the sample.

Many counts were recorded for this clonotype. The specificity of this receptor is unknown. No base quality values were provided; no much bigger clone lies one nucleotide off. V loses 0 bases at its end and J loses 3 bases; junction bases beyond the gene matches: 5. The CDR3 numbers 15 residues from cysteine through phenylalanine. Of all the DNA, just the CDR3 is kept, 45 bases in frame from base 1. For CDR1 and CDR2, the germline V gene lists SGHRS and YFSETQ. The 39 donors, aged about 6 to 90 years, were systemically healthy Caucasian individuals from Russia. Each donor gave around 9.9 milliliters of peripheral blood, collected into EDTA-treated Vacutainer tubes. Ficoll-Paque density-gradient centrifugation was used to isolate PBMCs, with at least 6.5 million per sample. Trizol reagent was used to extract total RNA from PBMCs, with at least 5.5 micrograms per sample. For every donor, flow cytometry on a PBMC aliquot measured the percentage of naive CD45RAhigh/CD27high T cells.

The chain uses TRBV5-1 and TRBJ2-7, and TRBD2 matches 8 of the central bases. The sequenced sample consisted of blood. The receptor comes from a woman of 80 years or more in good health. Donor details come from another sample of the same person, matched by shared clones. The nucleotides read TGCGCCAGCAGCTTGGAGAGCGGGGGTAACTACGAGCAGTACTTC. It translates to CASSLESGGNYEQYF.